A single sample gave rise to the 25 T cell receptor beta chains below, sequenced in a study of cytomegalovirus exposure and HLA in healthy donors. Primers for the PCR totalled 60 Vbeta and 13 Jbeta. Sequenced by immunoSEQ multiplex PCR; TCRdb stores in-frame clones only, minus some. Its table records under 200,000 clones. Sequenced: PBMCs. The receptors shown here come from a young man in good health and CMV-seronegative.

J is TRBJ2-1 and V is TRBV5-1; 10 nucleotides align to TRBD1. Germline-derived CDR1 and CDR2 are SGHRS and YFSETQ. V shed 4 bases and J 8 bases; nucleotides not matched to a gene: 6. The CDR3 consists of 14 residues. This CDR3 is CASSPGQGLDEQFF. CDR3 sequence (DNA): TGCGCCAGCAGCCCGGGACAGGGGCTCGATGAGCAGTTCTTC.

V gene TRBV5-4 combines with J gene TRBJ1-3; possibly TRBD1 for D (5 bases). The germline gives CDR1 SGHNT, CDR2 YYREEE (reference sequence). The CDR3 is 15 residues long. The germline V and J ends were trimmed by 3 bases and 1 base, with 11 bases remaining between them. CDR3 loop: CASSSGGASGNTIYF. The CDR3 DNA sequence: TGTGCCAGCAGCTCGGGCGGGGCATCTGGAAACACCATATATTTT. Full variable domain (outside the CDR3, taken from reference TRBV5-4 and TRBJ1-3): ETGVTQSPTHLIKTRGQQVTLRCSSQSGHNTVSWYQQALGQGPQFIFQYYREEENGRGNFPPRFSGLQFPNYSSELNVNALELDDSALYLCASSSGGASGNTIYFGEGSWLTVV.

The genes are TRBV27 and TRBJ1-2; TRBD1 matches at 7 bases. The length of the CDR3 is 15 residues. V shed 5 bases, J shed 3 bases, and the junction held 9 bases outside the gene matches. Germline CDR1 and CDR2: MNHEY and SMNVEV (reference sequence). The CDR3 DNA reads TGTGCCAGCAGTCCCCGGACAGGAGTTTACTATGGCTACACCTTC. Translating it yields CASSPRTGVYYGYTF.

This chain connects TRBV7-2 to TRBJ2-3, with D possibly matching TRBD1 (6 bases). Trimming took off 4 bases at V and 0 bases at J, with 14 bases between the two ends. Germline-derived CDR1 and CDR2 are SGHTA and FQGNSA. This CDR3 contains 16 residues. The CDR3 loop reads CASSSQGDTSTDTQYF. The CDR3 region has the DNA TGTGCCAGCAGCTCTCAAGGGGACACCAGCACAGATACGCAGTATTTT.

The gene calls are TRBV7-2 and TRBJ2-7, with 11 nucleotides matching TRBD2. Germline CDR1 reads SGHTA; CDR2 reads FQGNSA. CDR3 length: 15 amino acids. Trimming took 6 bases from V and 1 from J; bases not matched to a gene: 5. CDR3 loop: CASSFTSGSSYEQYF. In DNA, the CDR3 is TGTGCCAGCAGTTTTACTAGCGGGAGTTCCTACGAGCAGTACTTC. Drawing the rest from reference TRBV7-2 and TRBJ2-7, the complete variable domain is GAGVSQSPSNKVTEKGKDVELRCDPISGHTALYWYRQSLGQGLEFLIYFQGNSAPDKSGLPSDRFSAERTGGSVSTLTIQRTQQEDSAVYLCASSFTSGSSYEQYFGPGTRLTVT.

The chain has TRBV6-5 and TRBJ1-3; maybe TRBD1 (6 bases). The length of the CDR3 is 15 residues. In germline, CDR1 is MNHEY, CDR2 SVGAGI. Deletions cut 4 bases from V and 1 base from J, with 11 bases between. The DNA of the CDR3 is TGTGCCAGCAGTTGGCTCCAGGGGTCTGGAAACACCATATATTTT. It specifies CASSWLQGSGNTIYF.

The rearrangement joins TRBV10-1 to TRBJ2-2; TRBD1 agrees at 9 bases. V lost 3 bases, J lost 8 bases, and 10 bases stayed unmatched. This CDR3 has 16 residues. Germline CDR1 reads WNHNN; CDR2 reads SYGVQD (reference sequence). CDR3 region: CASSDWGQGGMGELFF. In DNA, the CDR3 is TGCGCCAGCAGTGACTGGGGACAGGGTGGAATGGGGGAGCTGTTTTTT.

V is TRBV6-6 and J is TRBJ2-3, with 7 bases identical to TRBD1. The CDR3 consists of 15 residues. Germline loops: CDR1 MNHNY, CDR2 SVGAGI (reference sequence). The trim removed 4 bases at V and 4 bases at J, leaving 8 bases unmatched. DNA for the CDR3: TGTGCCAGCAGTTTAAGACAGGGTCGCGCAGATACGCAGTATTTT. It specifies CASSLRQGRADTQYF.

Points on this clone: The same CDR3 is also encoded by other DNA sequences in this sample. The chain employs TRBV6-4 and TRBJ2-3; weak D call: TRBD2 (6 bases). Trimming removed 5 bases at V and 0 bases at J, with 9 bases between. From germline, CDR1 is MRHNA and CDR2 SNTAGT. This CDR3 region has 14 residues. The CDR3, as DNA: TGTGCCAGCAGTCCCGGGGGTAGCACAGATACGCAGTATTTT. Protein product: CASSPGGSTDTQYF.

The J gene is TRBJ2-2, the V gene TRBV27; perhaps TRBD1 as D (6 bases). Germline V gene data show CDR1 as MNHEY and CDR2 as SMNVEV (reference sequence). The CDR3 sequence is 17 residues long. V lost 3 bases and J lost 3, with 17 bases in between. CDR3 sequence (DNA): TGTGCCAGCAGTTTTACAGGGCGCGCAGGGGACACCGGGGAGCTGTTTTTT. This gives the protein CASSFTGRAGDTGELFF.

V gene TRBV10-3 combines with J gene TRBJ1-2, with TRBD1 matching 7 bases. Unmatched junction bases numbered 16, after V lost 0 bases and J lost 12 bases. The V gene's germline CDR1 is ENHRY and CDR2 SYGVKD. The CDR3 loop spans 16 amino acids. As DNA, the CDR3 is TGTGCCATCAGTGAGTCACAATCGACAGGGTGGGACGACAACACCTTC. It is translated as CAISESQSTGWDDNTF.

The gene calls are TRBV10-3 and TRBJ1-1; D gene uncertain. This CDR3 spans 13 amino acids. Germline V gene lookup returns CDR1 ENHRY and CDR2 SYGVKD. The V and J ends lost 9 bases and 1 base respectively, with 12 bases between them. The CDR3 DNA reads TGTGCCATGCAGCTGGAGCCGAACACTGAAGCTTTCTTT. Translated, it gives CAMQLEPNTEAFF.

This chain joins TRBV2 and TRBJ2-1, with 12 nucleotides matching TRBD2. With 7 bases clipped from V and 4 bases from J, the junction kept 14 bases outside the gene matches. The CDR3 has 18 amino acids. Germline V CDR1 and CDR2: SNHLY, FYNNEI. The CDR3, as DNA: TGTGCCAGCATCCAATCTCTAGCGGGAGGGCCTGGGTACAATGAGCAGTTCTTC. This translates into CASIQSLAGGPGYNEQFF. The variable domain in full, with the rest retrieved from reference TRBV2 and TRBJ2-1, is EPEVTQTPSHQVTQMGQEVILRCVPISNHLYFYWYRQILGQKVEFLVSFYNNEISEKSEIFDDQFSVERPDGSNFTLKIRSTKLEDSAMYFCASIQSLAGGPGYNEQFFGPGTRLTVL.

Details on this clone: Other DNA sequences from this sample encode an identical CDR3 as well. This chain links TRBV19 with TRBJ1-1; TRBD1 matches at 8 bases. This CDR3 has 14 residues. V gave up 6 bases and J gave up 0 bases; unmatched junction bases: 3. Germline V gene sequence: CDR1 LNHDA, CDR2 SQIVND (reference sequence). CDR3 region: CASSMTGVNTEAFF. For the CDR3, the DNA is TGTGCCAGTAGCATGACAGGGGTGAACACTGAAGCTTTCTTT.

V gene TRBV5-4 combines with J gene TRBJ2-7, with 9 bases lining up with TRBD2. J was trimmed by 2 bases and V by 0 bases; bases with no gene match: 3. The CDR3 length is 15 residues. Germline V gene data show CDR1 as SGHNT and CDR2 as YYREEE (reference sequence). For the CDR3, the DNA is TGTGCCAGCAGCTTGGGACTAGCGGAGGCCTACGAGCAGTACTTC. Translating gives CASSLGLAEAYEQYF. The entire variable domain, with the rest obtained from reference TRBV5-4 and TRBJ2-7, is as follows: ETGVTQSPTHLIKTRGQQVTLRCSSQSGHNTVSWYQQALGQGPQFIFQYYREEENGRGNFPPRFSGLQFPNYSSELNVNALELDDSALYLCASSLGLAEAYEQYFGPGTRLTVT.

The chain combines TRBV30 with TRBJ1-2, with TRBD1 matching over 8 bases. V was clipped by 4 bases and J by 4 bases; unmatched bases: 11. The CDR3 has 15 residues. CDR1 and CDR2 from the germline V gene are GTSNPN and SVGIG (reference sequence). CDR3 nucleotides: TGTGCCTGGACCTTATCAGGGGGCAAGGGCTATGGCTACACCTTC. Amino acid sequence: CAWTLSGGKGYGYTF.

V gene TRBV27 combines with J gene TRBJ1-5, with D maybe TRBD1 (5 bases). The germline V and J ends were trimmed by 5 bases and 11 bases, with 16 bases remaining between them. This CDR3 has 13 residues. Germline lookup yields CDR1 MNHEY and CDR2 SMNVEV (reference sequence). The CDR3 DNA reads TGTGCCAGCAGTCTCGGGGGTGGAGGGGCCCAGCATTTT. This codes for CASSLGGGGAQHF.

The chain uses TRBV30 and TRBJ1-6; D not resolved. V was trimmed by 0 bases and J by 7 bases, leaving 13 bases between them. The CDR3 runs 15 residues. Germline V CDR1 and CDR2: GTSNPN, SVGIG (reference sequence). This CDR3 reads CAWSVPGNGNSPLHF. In DNA form, the CDR3 reads TGTGCCTGGAGTGTACCGGGGAACGGGAATTCACCCCTCCACTTT.

The chain couples TRBV28 to TRBJ1-2; D is possibly TRBD1 (5 bases). Germline V CDR1 and CDR2: MDHEN, SYDVKM. The CDR3 loop spans 15 amino acids. V was trimmed by 2 bases and J by 8 bases, leaving 18 bases between them. CDR3 loop: CASSLPPAGQQGYTF. The CDR3 bases are TGTGCCAGCAGTTTACCCCCCGCAGGGCAGCAAGGCTACACCTTC.

On this clone itself: Within the sample, other DNA sequences also encode this same CDR3. The J gene is TRBJ1-1, the V gene TRBV5-6, with D perhaps TRBD1 (5 bases). This CDR3 is built from 13 residues. The germline V and J ends were trimmed by 5 bases and 3 bases, with 11 bases remaining between them. Germline assignment: CDR1 SGHDT and CDR2 YYEEEE. The CDR3 is CASSLGADTEAFF. The CDR3 DNA follows: TGTGCCAGCAGTCTTGGGGCTGACACTGAAGCTTTCTTT.

The chain carries TRBV30 and TRBJ1-5; D is ambiguous. The CDR3 spans 15 residues. Between the trimmed V and J ends, which lost 2 bases and 6 bases, there was a span of 17 bases. CDR1 is GTSNPN, CDR2 SVGIG, per germline (reference sequence). In DNA form, the CDR3 reads TGTGCCTGGAGTAACCCGGTTTTTTCAGGTCAGCCCCAGCATTTT. Encoded protein: CAWSNPVFSGQPQHF.

This chain connects TRBV19 to TRBJ1-2, with 7 bases lining up with TRBD1. With 5 bases clipped from V and 4 bases from J, the junction kept 7 bases outside the gene matches. Germline CDR1 and CDR2: LNHDA and SQIVND (reference sequence). CDR3 size: 14 residues. CDR3 in amino acids: CASSAAGTVYGYTF. CDR3 coding DNA: TGTGCCAGTAGTGCCGCCGGGACAGTCTATGGCTACACCTTC.

The rearrangement uses TRBV6-5 and TRBJ2-1; the D gene is possibly TRBD2 (5 bases). Trimming stripped 0 bases from V and 6 bases from J, with 12 bases between. The germline CDR1 and CDR2 sequences are MNHEY and SVGAGI. This CDR3 region has 15 residues. The CDR3 sequence: CASSYSLAVGNEQFF. CDR3 sequence (DNA): TGTGCCAGCAGTTACTCGCTAGCTGTGGGCAATGAGCAGTTCTTC.

This chain joins TRBV5-5 and TRBJ1-2, with 9 bases aligning to TRBD1. J lost 4 bases, V lost 3 bases, and 4 bases had no gene match. There are 14 residues in the CDR3. Germline CDR1 and CDR2: SGHKS and YYEKEE (reference sequence). CDR3 protein: CASSWGQGTYGYTF. For the CDR3, the DNA is TGTGCCAGCAGCTGGGGACAGGGAACCTATGGCTACACCTTC.

DNA for the CDR3: TGTGCCAGCCGGTGGCGGCAGGGAGAAGCTTTCTTT. Its translation: CASRWRQGEAFF. The chain employs TRBV6-5 and TRBJ1-1, with D maybe TRBD1 (5 bases). Trimming removed 8 bases at V and 8 bases at J, with 15 bases between. This CDR3 is 12 amino acids long. Looked up from germline, CDR1 is MNHEY and CDR2 is SVGAGI.